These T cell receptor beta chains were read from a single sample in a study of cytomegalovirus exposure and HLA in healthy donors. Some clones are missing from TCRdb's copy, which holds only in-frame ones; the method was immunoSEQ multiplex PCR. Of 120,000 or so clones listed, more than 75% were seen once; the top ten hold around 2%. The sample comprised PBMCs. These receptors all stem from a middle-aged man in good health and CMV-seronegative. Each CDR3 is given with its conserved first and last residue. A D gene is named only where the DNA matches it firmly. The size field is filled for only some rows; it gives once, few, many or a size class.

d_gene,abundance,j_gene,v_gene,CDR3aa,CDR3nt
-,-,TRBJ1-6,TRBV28,CASSEKSGSYNSPLHF,TGTGCCAGCAGCGAGAAGTCAGGGTCCTATAATTCACCCCTCCACTTT
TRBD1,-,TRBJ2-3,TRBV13,CASSLGLKGQGYTQYF,TGTGCCAGCAGCTTAGGCCTAAAAGGACAGGGATATACGCAGTATTTT
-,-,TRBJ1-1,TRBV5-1,CASSFRGQVYQNTEAFF,TGCGCCAGCAGCTTTAGGGGCCAGGTATATCAGAACACTGAAGCTTTCTTT
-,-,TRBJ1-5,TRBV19,CASSIDTGGGQPQHF,TGTGCCAGTAGTATAGATACAGGCGGGGGGCAGCCCCAGCATTTT
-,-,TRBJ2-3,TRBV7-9,CASSSSTDTQYF,TGTGCCAGCAGCTCTAGCACAGATACGCAGTATTTT
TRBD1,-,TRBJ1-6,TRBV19,CASSSGQGANSPLHF,TGTGCCAGTAGTAGTGGACAGGGGGCTAATTCACCCCTCCACTTT
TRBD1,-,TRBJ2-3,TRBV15,CATSNRLGGQGSDTQYF,TGTGCCACCAGCAACCGCCTCGGGGGACAGGGGTCAGATACGCAGTATTTT
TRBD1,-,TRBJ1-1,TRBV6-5,CASSWRQGNTEAFF,TGTGCCAGCAGTTGGCGACAGGGGAACACTGAAGCTTTCTTT
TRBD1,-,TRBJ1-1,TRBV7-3,CASSRDRATEAFF,TGTGCCAGCAGCCGGGACAGGGCCACTGAAGCTTTCTTT
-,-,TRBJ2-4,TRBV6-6,CASSTPGLTQYF,TGTGCCAGCAGTACCCCAGGACTAACTCAGTACTTC
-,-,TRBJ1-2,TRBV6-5,CASSYLNQGRGGYTF,TGTGCCAGCAGTTACCTTAATCAGGGGAGGGGGGGCTACACCTTC
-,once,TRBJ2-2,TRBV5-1,CASSGAGVAGELFF,TGCGCCAGCAGTGGGGCCGGTGTGGCCGGGGAGCTGTTTTTT
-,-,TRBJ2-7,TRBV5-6,CASSSWAGAYEQYF,TGTGCCAGCAGCTCTTGGGCAGGGGCCTACGAGCAGTACTTC
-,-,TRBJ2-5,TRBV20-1,CSARYGETQYF,TGCAGTGCTAGATACGGGGAAACCCAGTACTTC
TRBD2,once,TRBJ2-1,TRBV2,CASTTGTSGYNEQFF,TGTGCCAGCACCACCGGGACTAGCGGGTACAATGAGCAGTTCTTC
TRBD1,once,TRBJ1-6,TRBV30,CAWSPRDRPNSPLHF,TGTGCCTGGAGTCCCCGGGACAGGCCTAATTCACCCCTCCACTTT